This TCR beta chain was identified in a study of T-cell reconstitution after alpha-beta-depleted transplantation in children. The study's findings and limits: Reportedly, roughly two months post-transplant, alpha-beta T cells arose from several hundred expanded graft clones.

The table lists this clonotype with a few counts. Its antigen is currently unknown. This sample's TCRbeta library carried unique molecular identifier barcodes. Each CDR3 protein is one row after TCRdb ran MiXCR on the PCR reads. Among about 980,000 distinct CDR3 sequences listed, about 30% were seen once. The germline V gene has CDR1 SGHRS and CDR2 YFSETQ. This CDR3 is built from 14 residues. Deletions cut 4 bases from V and 1 base from J, with 11 bases between. This sequence joins TRBV5-1 and TRBJ1-1; D unresolved. This TCR came from a boy less than two years old who had a stem cell transplant for SCID, so the T cells may come from the graft donor. Source: PBMCs, mostly from graft donor cells, taken 360 days after TCRalphabeta/CD19-depleted stem cell transplant. The CDR3 coding sequence is TGCGCCAGCAGCCCGGGGAACAGGAACACTGAAGCTTTCTTT. Translated: CASSPGNRNTEAFF. Using reference TRBV5-1 and TRBJ1-1 for the parts outside the CDR3, the full variable domain is KAGVTQTPRYLIKTRGQQVTLSCSPISGHRSVSWYQQTPGQGLQFLFEYFSETQRNKGNFPGRFSGRQFSNSRSEMNVSTLELGDSALYLCASSPGNRNTEAFFGQGTRLTVV.